The subject of this entry is one T cell receptor beta chain. Trimming removed 8 bases from V and 5 bases from J; junction bases left unmatched: 14. In germline, CDR1 is MGHDK, CDR2 SYGVNS. The CDR3 spans 17 residues. The data were taken from a study of cytomegalovirus exposure and HLA in healthy donors. Each donor was healthy, and each was a bone marrow donor. The primer mix had 60 Vbeta and 13 Jbeta primers. Assay: immunoSEQ multiplex PCR; the TCRdb copy retains only in-frame clones and omits some. The sample lists 130,000 or so clones; roughly 79% were seen once. The chain recombines TRBV25-1 with TRBJ2-2; TRBD2 matches 10 bases. The sample consisted of PBMCs. This TCR came from a woman in her late teens or twenties in good health and CMV-seronegative. The CDR3 region has the DNA TGTGCCAGCTCAAAAACGGAACTAGCGGGATTGACCGGGGAGCTGTTTTTT. This gives the protein CASSKTELAGLTGELFF.